The 27 T cell receptor beta chains below all came from one sample that was sequenced in a study of blood T cell repertoires in COVID-19. Clones were sequenced by immunoSEQ multiplex PCR, and TCRdb holds only the in-frame ones, with some missing. The table lists more than 85,000 clones, just under 95% of them singletons, with more than 1.5% in the top ten. Specimen: peripheral blood. These receptor sequences come from a woman between 45 and 65 years old with COVID-19, enrolled during active disease.

The rearrangement joins TRBV5-6 to TRBJ1-1; a weak D match, TRBD1 (5 bases). Germline V gene sequence: CDR1 SGHDT, CDR2 YYEEEE. This CDR3 spans 14 amino acids. Trimming stripped 3 bases from V and 4 bases from J, with 13 bases between. In DNA form, the CDR3 reads TGTGCCAGCAGCTCGGGACTCTTGACCACTGAAGCTTTCTTT. Amino acids: CASSSGLLTTEAFF.

This chain links TRBV5-1 with TRBJ1-2; D perhaps matches TRBD1 (5 bases). CDR1 and CDR2 (germline): SGHRS, YFSETQ. The CDR3 spans 16 residues. Deletions cut 0 bases from V and 4 bases from J, with 16 bases between. CDR3 sequence: CASSLEQTTGGYGYTF. The CDR3 DNA follows: TGCGCCAGCAGCTTGGAACAGACCACGGGGGGCTATGGCTACACCTTC.

The rearrangement links TRBV10-1 to TRBJ1-1; no reliable D call. V dropped 3 bases and J dropped 11 bases, with 10 bases sitting between them. The CDR3 is made up of 11 amino acids. The V gene's germline CDR1 is WNHNN and CDR2 SYGVQD (reference sequence). The CDR3 sequence: CASSDGTGAFF. The CDR3 DNA is TGCGCCAGCAGTGACGGCACGGGGGCTTTCTTT.

The sample holds one count of this clone. The chain couples TRBV27 to TRBJ2-4, with 13 positions matching TRBD2. CDR1 is MNHEY and CDR2 is SMNVEV in the germline V gene (reference sequence). V lost 6 bases to trimming and J lost 0 bases; unmatched junction nucleotides: 11. This CDR3 region has 19 residues. CDR3 in amino acids: CASRPSLAGGYLAKNIQYF. The CDR3 region has the DNA TGTGCCAGCAGACCCTCACTAGCGGGGGGGTATCTAGCCAAAAACATTCAGTACTTC.

The chain is built from TRBV3-1 (or the pseudogene TRBV3-2) and TRBJ1-5, with a weak D call TRBD1 (5 bases). Per germline, CDR1 LGHDT and CDR2 YNNKEL (reference sequence). With 4 bases removed from V and 2 bases from J, the gap between germline ends came to 12 bases. The CDR3 loop spans 15 amino acids. DNA for the CDR3: TGTGCCAGCAGCCCCGGTCTAGGGGGCAATCAGCCCCAGCATTTT. It encodes CASSPGLGGNQPQHF.

In its sample, this clone was seen once. The rearrangement joins TRBV14 to TRBJ1-4, with TRBD1 as a possible D gene (6 bases). Trimming removed 5 bases from V and 8 bases from J, with 18 bases in between. Per germline, CDR1 SGHDN and CDR2 FVKESK. The CDR3 has 15 amino acids. CDR3 sequence reads: CASSSTGPGGEKLFF. In DNA form, the CDR3 reads TGTGCCAGCAGCTCAACAGGGCCCGGGGGGGAAAAACTGTTTTTT.

This chain uses TRBV7-8 with TRBJ1-2, with D unresolved. The CDR3 has 15 residues. The germline V and J ends were trimmed by 1 base and 0 bases, with 9 bases remaining between them. Germline V gives CDR1 SGHVS, CDR2 FQNEAQ. The chain's CDR3 is CASSLDVATNYGYTF. In DNA, the CDR3 is TGTGCCAGCAGCTTAGATGTAGCAACTAACTATGGCTACACCTTC.

The chain employs TRBV6-5 and TRBJ1-1; TRBD1 is a possible D gene (6 bases). V lost 0 bases, J lost 0 bases, and 8 bases lay in between. Germline CDR1 MNHEY, CDR2 SVGAGI. The CDR3 is made up of 15 amino acids. In DNA, the CDR3 is TGTGCCAGCAGTTACTCGAGGACAGTGAACACTGAAGCTTTCTTT. It yields the protein CASSYSRTVNTEAFF.

The genes are TRBV3-1 (or the pseudogene TRBV3-2) and TRBJ1-5; 10 positions match TRBD1. Germline V CDR1 and CDR2: LGHDT, YNNKEL (reference sequence). Unmatched junction bases numbered 1, after V lost 3 bases and J lost 2 bases. The CDR3 loop spans 15 amino acids. CDR3 in DNA: TGTGCCAGCAGCCAGGGGACAGGGGGCAATCAGCCCCAGCATTTT. Amino acids: CASSQGTGGNQPQHF.

The V and J genes are TRBV6-5 and TRBJ2-5, with D perhaps TRBD1 (5 bases). The CDR3 contains 14 residues. The V end was cut by 8 bases, the J end by 2 bases, with 15 bases between. The germline CDR1 and CDR2 sequences are MNHEY and SVGAGI. In DNA form, the CDR3 reads TGTGCCAGCCGGTTGACAGCGACGCAAGAGACCCAGTACTTC. It codes for CASRLTATQETQYF.

The chain combines TRBV5-5 with TRBJ1-2; no definite D call. This CDR3 spans 14 amino acids. Germline V lookup: CDR1 SGHKS, CDR2 YYEKEE (reference sequence). The ends were cut back, 1 base at V and 5 bases at J, with 12 bases in the middle. CDR3 in DNA: TGTGCCAGCAGCTTGTCGAGGTTTGATTATGGCTACACCTTC. Translating gives CASSLSRFDYGYTF.

The J gene is TRBJ1-2, the V gene TRBV21-1; TRBD1 is the table's D call, not checked against the DNA. TRBV21-1 is a known pseudogene. The CDR3 extends over 16 amino acids. In DNA, the CDR3 is TGTGCCAGCAGCAAAGTCGACACCTCTTCGACGGATGGCTACACCTTC. It is translated as CASSKVDTSSTDGYTF.

The rearrangement joins TRBV12-3 or TRBV12-4 to TRBJ1-1, with TRBD1 as a possible D gene (6 bases). V lost 3 bases, J lost 11 bases, and 13 bases lay in between. The CDR3 sequence is 12 residues long. CDR3 residues: CASSFTHTGAFF. The CDR3 region has the DNA TGTGCCAGCAGTTTCACCCACACAGGGGCTTTCTTT.

V and J are TRBV12-3 or TRBV12-4 and TRBJ2-3; weak D call: TRBD1 (5 bases). The V and J ends lost 11 bases and 2 bases respectively, with 14 bases between them. The CDR3 consists of 13 residues. Here the CDR3 reads CASYQDTTDTQYF. The CDR3 coding sequence is TGTGCCTCCTACCAGGACACCACAGATACGCAGTATTTT.

The rearrangement links TRBV7-6 to TRBJ1-6, with 7 nucleotides matching TRBD1. In germline, CDR1 is SGHVS, CDR2 FNYEAQ. The CDR3 is made up of 18 amino acids. V dropped 4 bases and J dropped 0; count of bases not matched to a gene: 9. Written as DNA, the CDR3 is TGTGCCAGCAGCTCCCCGACAGGGCCCAGCTCCTATAATTCACCCCTCCACTTT. This gives the protein CASSSPTGPSSYNSPLHF.

The chain uses TRBV15 and TRBJ2-7, with a possible D match to TRBD2 (5 bases). Trimming shortened V by 0 bases and J by 7 bases, and 13 bases separated the two germline ends. Germline V gene lookup returns CDR1 LNHNV and CDR2 YYDKDF (reference sequence). The CDR3 covers 14 residues. This chain's CDR3 is CATSRERRGQEQYV. The CDR3 DNA is TGTGCCACCAGCAGAGAGCGCCGGGGTCAGGAGCAGTACGTC.

The CDR3 region has the DNA TGTGCCACCAGCAGACTGGACAGGGGAGACGAGCAGTACGTC. It encodes CATSRLDRGDEQYV. The V gene is TRBV15, the J gene TRBJ2-7; 9 bases line up with TRBD1. The ends lost 2 bases at V and 5 bases at J; junction bases unmatched: 4. This CDR3 spans 14 amino acids. Germline V gives CDR1 LNHNV, CDR2 YYDKDF (reference sequence).

The rearrangement joins TRBV27 to TRBJ2-7; D is possibly TRBD1 (5 bases). Germline values: CDR1 MNHEY, CDR2 SMNVEV (reference sequence). The V end was cut by 5 bases, the J end by 11 bases, with 16 bases between. The CDR3 is 12 amino acids. Here the CDR3 DNA reads TGTGCCAGCAGTCGGCAGGGAAGTTATAAGTACGTC. Protein product: CASSRQGSYKYV.

The rearrangement links TRBV19 to TRBJ1-1; TRBD1 matches 8 bases. Germline V gene lookup returns CDR1 LNHDA and CDR2 SQIVND (reference sequence). V shed 6 bases, J shed 7 bases, and the junction held 10 bases outside the gene matches. The CDR3 is 14 residues long. CDR3 sequence reads: CASRSGGNGIEAFF. Written as DNA, the CDR3 is TGTGCCAGTAGATCAGGGGGCAACGGTATTGAAGCTTTCTTT.

This chain uses TRBV24-1 with TRBJ2-3; TRBD2 is a possible D gene (6 bases). Looked up from germline, CDR1 is KGHDR and CDR2 is SFDVKD. The CDR3 covers 15 residues. The germline V and J ends were trimmed by 2 bases and 0 bases, with 8 bases remaining between them. The CDR3 coding sequence is TGTGCCACCAGTGATTCCGGGACTAGCACAGATACGCAGTATTTT. This codes for CATSDSGTSTDTQYF.

CDR3 DNA sequence: TGTGCCACCAGCCCCTGGGGCAGCAATCAGCCCCAGCATTTT. Protein sequence: CATSPWGSNQPQHF. The V gene is TRBV24-1, the J gene TRBJ1-5, with D possibly matching TRBD1 (5 bases). The CDR3 length is 14 residues. V lost 7 bases and J 1 base, leaving 10 bases between the germline ends. The V gene's germline CDR1 is KGHDR and CDR2 SFDVKD.

Written as DNA, the CDR3 is TGTGCCAGCAGCTTATCTCGGGGAAGTGGAAACACCATATATTTT. As protein: CASSLSRGSGNTIYF. V is TRBV7-9 and J is TRBJ1-3; D not certain. Trimming removed 2 bases from V and 3 bases from J, with 11 bases in between. This CDR3 spans 15 amino acids. Germline CDR1 and CDR2: SEHNR and FQNEAQ (reference sequence).

The rearrangement links TRBV3-1 (or the pseudogene TRBV3-2) to TRBJ1-1; TRBD1 might be the D (6 bases). The germline gives CDR1 LGHDT, CDR2 YNNKEL (reference sequence). CDR3 length: 14 amino acids. The V end was cut by 1 base, the J end by 2 bases, with 8 bases between. CDR3 sequence reads: CASSQGGLNTEAFF. CDR3 bases: TGTGCCAGCAGCCAAGGGGGGCTTAACACTGAAGCTTTCTTT.

The rearrangement links TRBV3-1 (or the pseudogene TRBV3-2) to TRBJ2-7; D is uncertain. In germline, CDR1 is LGHDT, CDR2 YNNKEL (reference sequence). The length of the CDR3 is 14 residues. V was trimmed by 4 bases and J by 4 bases, leaving 14 bases between them. The CDR3 DNA reads as TGTGCCAGCAGCCCTCCAGGTTTCTGGTACGAGCAGTACTTC. Translating gives CASSPPGFWYEQYF.

The sample holds one count of this clone. V usage is TRBV5-4 and J usage is TRBJ1-3; TRBD1 matches at 8 bases. Germline V lookup: CDR1 SGHNT, CDR2 YYREEE (reference sequence). The CDR3 spans 16 residues. The junction had 4 bases not matched to a gene; V was cut back by 0 bases and J by 2 bases. CDR3 loop: CASSLEQGGTGNTIYF. CDR3 bases: TGTGCCAGCAGCTTGGAACAGGGGGGAACTGGAAACACCATATATTTT.

About this clone itself: Within the sample, other DNA sequences also encode this same CDR3. CDR3 loop: CASSVGGGGAYEQYF. The CDR3 bases are TGTGCCAGCAGCGTAGGGGGCGGGGGGGCCTACGAGCAGTACTTC. The chain has TRBV9 and TRBJ2-7; TRBD2 agrees at 9 bases. The germline CDR1 and CDR2 sequences are SGDLS and YYNGEE. J gave up 2 bases and V 0 bases, and 3 bases lay outside the gene matches. The CDR3 covers 15 residues.

The chain recombines TRBV7-9 with TRBJ1-1, with D perhaps TRBD1 (5 bases). The CDR3 is 13 residues long. V lost 4 bases to trimming and J lost 3 bases, with 9 bases between them. CDR1 and CDR2 (germline): SEHNR, FQNEAQ (reference sequence). The CDR3 is CASSSSTDTEAFF. The CDR3, as DNA: TGTGCCAGCAGCTCCTCGACAGACACTGAAGCTTTCTTT.